The 8 T cell receptor beta chains presented below share a single source sample, sequenced in a study of technical replicates of blood from a few donors. Sequenced by immunoSEQ multiplex PCR; TCRdb stores in-frame clones only, minus some. The table lists approximately 92,000 clones, roughly 95% of them singletons. What was sequenced was T cells isolated from PBMCs. Source of these receptors: a human donor in good health.

The chain has TRBV27 and TRBJ2-7; D possibly corresponds to TRBD1 (6 bases). Germline loops: CDR1 MNHEY, CDR2 SMNVEV (reference sequence). Trimming removed 6 bases at V and 3 bases at J, with 12 bases between. CDR3 size: 13 residues. The CDR3 DNA reads TGTGCCAGCAGCGGAGGACAGAGCTACGAGCAGTACTTC. It specifies CASSGGQSYEQYF.

This sequence joins TRBV30 and TRBJ1-1, with D possibly matching TRBD1 (5 bases). The V end was cut by 5 bases, the J end by 5 bases, with 9 bases between. Germline assignment: CDR1 GTSNPN and CDR2 SVGIG (reference sequence). CDR3 length equals 11 residues. CDR3 in DNA: TGTGCCTGGGGCCAGGGTACTGAAGCTTTCTTT. It yields the protein CAWGQGTEAFF.

The chain joins TRBV4-2 to TRBJ2-1; D not certain. CDR1 is LGHNA and CDR2 is YNFKEQ in the germline V gene. The CDR3 consists of 11 residues. V was pared by 0 bases and J by 14 bases, with 8 bases between. The CDR3 region is CASSQDGPEFF. As DNA, the CDR3 is TGTGCCAGCAGCCAAGATGGTCCAGAGTTCTTC.

The chain couples TRBV4-2 to TRBJ1-2; 8 bases match TRBD1. CDR1 and CDR2 (germline): LGHNA, YNFKEQ. The CDR3 spans 14 residues. J was trimmed by 5 bases and V by 3 bases; bases with no gene match: 5. The CDR3 DNA reads TGTGCCAGCAGCCAGACAGGGGACGCGTATGGCTACACCTTC. Its translation: CASSQTGDAYGYTF.

V and J are TRBV28 and TRBJ2-7; 13 nucleotides agree with TRBD2. This CDR3 is built from 17 residues. The germline CDR1 and CDR2 sequences are MDHEN and SYDVKM. Trimming at V came to 0 bases and at J to 2 bases, leaving 4 bases not matched to a gene. CDR3 bases: TGTGCCAGCAGTTTATGGGGACTAGCGGGAAGGGCCTACGAGCAGTACTTC. This encodes CASSLWGLAGRAYEQYF.

V is TRBV19 and J is TRBJ2-1; TRBD2 might be the D (5 bases). The CDR3 is 18 amino acids. Trimming removed 6 bases from V and 0 bases from J, with 21 bases in between. Germline values: CDR1 LNHDA, CDR2 SQIVND (reference sequence). CDR3 DNA sequence: TGTGCCAGTAGCCAGCGTCTGTTGACTACTAGCTCCTACAATGAGCAGTTCTTC. Translating gives CASSQRLLTTSSYNEQFF.

V gene TRBV29-1 combines with J gene TRBJ2-6, with D hard to call. The V gene's germline CDR1 is SQVTM and CDR2 ANQGSEA. Trimming took 4 bases from V and 1 from J, leaving 5 bases between them. The CDR3 is made up of 13 amino acids. The DNA of the CDR3 is TGCAGCGTTGCTATATCTGGGGCCAACGTCCTGACTTTC. Translating gives CSVAISGANVLTF.

The chain carries TRBV5-6 and TRBJ1-5; a weak D match, TRBD1 (5 bases). The V end lost 4 bases, the J end lost 0 bases, and 11 bases lay between the germline ends. The CDR3 length is 15 residues. Per the germline V gene, CDR1 is SGHDT and CDR2 is YYEEEE. The CDR3 reads CASSQLRDSNQPQHF. The CDR3 region has the DNA TGTGCCAGCAGCCAACTCAGGGATAGCAATCAGCCCCAGCATTTT.